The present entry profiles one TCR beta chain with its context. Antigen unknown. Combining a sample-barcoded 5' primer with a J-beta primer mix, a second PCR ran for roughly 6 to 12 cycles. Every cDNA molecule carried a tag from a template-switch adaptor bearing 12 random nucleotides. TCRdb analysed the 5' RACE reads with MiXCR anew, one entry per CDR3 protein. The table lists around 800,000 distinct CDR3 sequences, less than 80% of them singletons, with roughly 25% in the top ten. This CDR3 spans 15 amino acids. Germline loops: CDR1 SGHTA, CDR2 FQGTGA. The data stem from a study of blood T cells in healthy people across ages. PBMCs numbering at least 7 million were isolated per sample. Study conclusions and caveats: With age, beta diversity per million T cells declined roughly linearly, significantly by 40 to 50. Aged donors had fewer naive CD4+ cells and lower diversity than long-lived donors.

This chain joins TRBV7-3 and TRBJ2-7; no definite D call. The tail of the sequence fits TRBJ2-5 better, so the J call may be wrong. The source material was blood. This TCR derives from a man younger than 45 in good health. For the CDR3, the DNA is TGTGCCAGCAGCTTAACCGAAGCCACTCAAGAGACCCAGTACTTC. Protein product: CASSLTEATQETQYF.